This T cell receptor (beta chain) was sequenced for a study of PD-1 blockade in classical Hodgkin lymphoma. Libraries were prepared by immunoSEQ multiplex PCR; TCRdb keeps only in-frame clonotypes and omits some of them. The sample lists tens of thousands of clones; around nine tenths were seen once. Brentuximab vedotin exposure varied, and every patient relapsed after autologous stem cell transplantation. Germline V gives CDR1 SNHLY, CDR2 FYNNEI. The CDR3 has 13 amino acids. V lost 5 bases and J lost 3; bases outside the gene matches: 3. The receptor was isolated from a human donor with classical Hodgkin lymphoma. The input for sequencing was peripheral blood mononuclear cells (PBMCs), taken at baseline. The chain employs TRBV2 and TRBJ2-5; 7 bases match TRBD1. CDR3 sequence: CASSSDREETQYF. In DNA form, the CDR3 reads TGTGCCAGCAGTTCCGACAGGGAAGAGACCCAGTACTTC.